This is a list of T cell receptor beta chains from one sample in a study of blood T cell repertoires in COVID-19. TCRdb keeps only in-frame clones here, not all; method: immunoSEQ multiplex PCR. This repertoire shows about 670,000 clones, about nine tenths found once; its top ten account for more than 0.25%. The sequenced sample was peripheral blood. Source of these receptors: a woman under 30 with acute or convalescent COVID-19. The CDR3 runs from the conserved cysteine through the conserved F or W.

v_gene: TRBV6-5; j_gene: TRBJ1-2; CDR3aa: CASSPRGGGYTF
v_gene: TRBV12-3/TRBV12-4; j_gene: TRBJ1-2; CDR3aa: CASSQGANYGYTF
v_gene: TRBV7-3; j_gene: TRBJ1-1; CDR3aa: CASSRAGGNTEAFF
v_gene: TRBV4-3; j_gene: TRBJ2-2; CDR3aa: CASSQEMTGLTNTGELFF
v_gene: TRBV23-1; j_gene: TRBJ1-2; CDR3aa: CASPGDLGTVLGYTF
v_gene: TRBV9; j_gene: TRBJ2-3; CDR3aa: CASSRQGAQDTQYF
v_gene: TRBV29-1; j_gene: TRBJ2-1; CDR3aa: CSVEGLAGGLYNEQFF
v_gene: TRBV29-1; j_gene: TRBJ1-2; CDR3aa: CSVDSNPHYGYTF
v_gene: TRBV19; j_gene: TRBJ1-5; CDR3aa: CASSVGQTLYNQPQHF
v_gene: TRBV5-1; j_gene: TRBJ1-5; CDR3aa: CASSLGQGDIPQHF
v_gene: TRBV18; j_gene: TRBJ1-5; CDR3aa: CASSLGQLSNQPQHF
v_gene: TRBV7-2; j_gene: TRBJ1-3; CDR3aa: CASSFLVSGNTIYF
v_gene: TRBV15; j_gene: TRBJ2-7; CDR3aa: CATSSDRGREYF
v_gene: TRBV9; j_gene: TRBJ2-5; CDR3aa: CASSGPQGPETQYF
v_gene: TRBV18; j_gene: TRBJ1-1; CDR3aa: CASSPHWNTEAFF
v_gene: TRBV29-1; j_gene: TRBJ2-3; CDR3aa: CSVSGYDGDTQYF
v_gene: TRBV5-8; j_gene: TRBJ1-6; CDR3aa: CASRLTGRDSPLHF
v_gene: TRBV4-3; j_gene: TRBJ1-2; CDR3aa: CASKSFAQGSDGYTF
v_gene: TRBV7-9; j_gene: TRBJ2-4; CDR3aa: CASSLVTQGMGKNIQYF
v_gene: TRBV6-2/TRBV6-3; j_gene: TRBJ1-1; CDR3aa: CASSYSSGEAFF
v_gene: TRBV3-1/TRBV3-2; j_gene: TRBJ1-2; CDR3aa: CASSQPQDRANYGYTF
v_gene: TRBV7-3; j_gene: TRBJ1-6; CDR3aa: CASSLGPRSTNSPLHF
v_gene: TRBV7-6; j_gene: TRBJ2-7; CDR3aa: CASSLEVGPAYEQYF
v_gene: TRBV5-1; j_gene: TRBJ2-7; CDR3aa: CASSSGGQYEQYF
v_gene: TRBV6-5; j_gene: TRBJ1-4; CDR3aa: CAIRTGPATNEKLFF
v_gene: TRBV9; j_gene: TRBJ1-2; CDR3aa: CASSARTGINYGYTF